Sequencing of this TCR beta chain was carried out in a study of T cells in localized non-small cell lung cancer. Comments on this clone: Its antigen remains unidentified.

Sequencing was performed with immunoSEQ multiplex PCR; in TCRdb, only in-frame clones are kept and a portion is missing. Of about 78,000 clones listed, roughly 81% are singletons. The trim removed 2 bases at V and 7 bases at J, leaving 6 bases unmatched. Germline CDR1 SEHNR, CDR2 FQNEAQ (reference sequence). The CDR3 totals 15 residues. Findings and limits, study-wide: In the blood, greater T cell density corresponded to longer overall survival. Adjacent uninvolved lung had the highest clonality, suggesting focused antigen responses. There were a median roughly 62 of the top 100 tumor clones appearing in adjacent lung. Heterogeneity cannot be ruled out, as sequencing used one tumor region only.

The source material was peripheral blood, sampled before any cancer treatment. This receptor was obtained from a man between 40 and 75 years old with stage I lung adenocarcinoma. The chain uses TRBV7-9 and TRBJ1-4; TRBD1 aligns across 8 bases. The CDR3 nucleotides read TGTGCCAGCAGCTTAAAGCAGGGGGCCGGTGAAAAACTGTTTTTT. It encodes CASSLKQGAGEKLFF.